Listed here are 9 T cell receptor beta chains from one sample, sequenced in a study of T cells after posttransplantation cyclophosphamide (dated by TCRdb to the mid-2010s). The library was built by means of the immunoSEQ multiplex PCR assay. TCRdb re-hosts the immuneACCESS table, in-frame sequences only. Its copies lack some clones; in the studies checked, an unresolved V gene accounts for under half of them, and the cause for the rest is not known. For this sample the table reports approximately 24,000 clones, with no clone seen just once. Together, the top ten hold approximately 6.3% of the sample. Sequencing used PBMCs. The receptors here all came from a woman in her fifties or sixties in good health, CMV-negative, and a related stem cell transplant donor.

This clone was counted ten times or more. The V gene is TRBV6-1, the J gene TRBJ2-2, with D possibly TRBD2 on 5 matching bases. V lost 6 bases, J lost 3 bases, and 14 bases lay in between. This CDR3 is 15 amino acids long. The germline gives CDR1 MNHNS, CDR2 SASEGT. The CDR3 reads CASSGTLGDTGELFF. The CDR3 coding sequence is TGTGCCAGCAGCGGAACTCTCGGGGACACCGGGGAGCTGTTTTTT.

J is TRBJ2-1 and V is TRBV25-1, with TRBD2 matching 10 bases. Germline CDR1 is MGHDK and CDR2 is SYGVNS. The CDR3 totals 14 residues. J gave up 6 bases and V 4 bases, and 3 bases lay outside the gene matches. The CDR3 sequence: CASSGLAGLNEQFF. The CDR3 DNA reads TGTGCCAGCAGTGGACTAGCGGGTCTCAATGAGCAGTTCTTC. Full variable domain (remainder filled in from reference TRBV25-1 and TRBJ2-1): EADIYQTPRYLVIGTGKKITLECSQTMGHDKMYWYQQDPGMELHLIHYSYGVNSTEKGDLSSESTVSRIRTEHFPLTLESARPSHTSQYLCASSGLAGLNEQFFGPGTRLTVL.

There are many counts of this clone. The CDR3, as DNA: TGTGCCAGCAGCTTCCCGGACAATTATCAGCCCCAGCATTTT. It specifies CASSFPDNYQPQHF. The gene calls are TRBV28 and TRBJ1-5; TRBD1 is a possible D gene (5 bases). V lost 6 bases, J lost 5 bases, and 14 bases lay in between. Germline V CDR1 and CDR2: MDHEN, SYDVKM. The CDR3 is made up of 14 amino acids.

This clone was detected ten times or more. This chain joins TRBV7-2 and TRBJ2-2, with TRBD2 matching over 11 bases. The CDR3 is 16 amino acids. CDR1 and CDR2 from the germline V gene are SGHTA and FQGNSA. With V trimmed by 5 bases and J by 7 bases, 9 bases remained unmatched. In DNA form, the CDR3 reads TGTGCCAGCAGCGATCTTAGCGGGAGGGCCGGCGGGGAGCTGTTTTTT. This gives the protein CASSDLSGRAGGELFF.

This clone occurred many times. The chain recombines TRBV2 with TRBJ2-5; 9 nucleotides line up with TRBD2. Losses at the gene ends were 6 bases for V and 2 bases for J; bases not matched to a gene: 7. The germline V gene has CDR1 SNHLY and CDR2 FYNNEI. This CDR3 contains 15 residues. In DNA, the CDR3 is TGTGCCAGCAGAGTAGCGGGGGAATCTCAAGAGACCCAGTACTTC. The encoded protein is CASRVAGESQETQYF.

This clone was counted at least ten times. The V call is TRBV6-4, the J call TRBJ1-5; weak D call: TRBD1 (5 bases). The CDR3 has 13 amino acids. Germline V gene data show CDR1 as MRHNA and CDR2 as SNTAGT. Trimming stripped 3 bases from V and 3 bases from J, with 6 bases between. CDR3 sequence (DNA): TGTGCCAGCAGTGAAGGGGACAATCAGCCCCAGCATTTT. Its protein product is CASSEGDNQPQHF.

There are many counts of this clone. The rearrangement uses TRBV7-9 and TRBJ1-3, with D possibly being TRBD1 (6 bases). CDR1 SEHNR and CDR2 FQNEAQ come from the germline V gene (reference sequence). The CDR3 loop spans 15 amino acids. V lost 5 bases and J 2 bases, leaving 13 bases between the germline ends. DNA for the CDR3: TGTGCCAGCAGCCCCGAGGGGGTTCCTGGAAACACCATATATTTT. It yields the protein CASSPEGVPGNTIYF.

This clone occurred many times. The chain is built from TRBV5-1 and TRBJ2-2; 8 bases align to TRBD1. Trimming cost V 4 bases and J 3 bases; bases outside gene matches: 5. CDR1 SGHRS and CDR2 YFSETQ come from the germline V gene. The CDR3 has 15 amino acids. The CDR3 DNA sequence: TGCGCCAGCAGCAACGGACAGGGAGACACCGGGGAGCTGTTTTTT. This codes for CASSNGQGDTGELFF.

This clone was seen repeatedly, ten times or more. The chain carries TRBV5-4 and TRBJ2-3; a weak D match, TRBD2 (5 bases). This CDR3 spans 16 amino acids. V was cut by 2 bases and J by 7 bases, with 20 bases left in between. Germline CDR1 and CDR2: SGHNT and YYREEE (reference sequence). In DNA, the CDR3 is TGTGCCAGCAGCTTAGGGCTAGCTGCTACCTCGAATACGCAGTATTTT. Protein sequence: CASSLGLAATSNTQYF.